The rows below give T cell receptor beta chains drawn from one sample of a study of blood T cell repertoires in COVID-19. Data came from immunoSEQ multiplex PCR; TCRdb stores just in-frame clones and leaves some out. Here the sample spans 200,000 or so clones, 80% to 90% being singletons. The specimen was PBMCs or T cells enriched from blood (not recorded which). All receptors come from a woman in her forties or fifties who had been exposed to COVID-19. CDR3s include the opening cysteine and the closing phenylalanine or tryptophan. The order of the fields is CDR3 DNA, CDR3 protein, D gene, J gene, V gene, clone size. D genes are given only for firm matches. Size tells how often a clone was seen (once, few, many) or the class of an expanded clone, and some rows leave it out.

DNA: TGTGCCAGCAGCCCCCCCCAGCCGGGGTTCGTGGAGACCCAGTACTTC; CDR3: CASSPPQPGFVETQYF; D: -; J: TRBJ2-5; V: TRBV9; size: -
DNA: TGTGCCAGCAGTGATCCGGGACAGGGGGAATCACCCCTCCACTTT; CDR3: CASSDPGQGESPLHF; D: TRBD1; J: TRBJ1-6; V: TRBV6-1; size: -
DNA: TGTGCCAGCAGCTTGCAGGGGGCCGGGGAGCTGTTTTTT; CDR3: CASSLQGAGELFF; D: TRBD1; J: TRBJ2-2; V: TRBV5-4; size: -
DNA: TGTGCTAGTGGTTTGTCGGCTGGAAACACCATATATTTT; CDR3: CASGLSAGNTIYF; D: -; J: TRBJ1-3; V: TRBV12-5; size: -
DNA: TGTGCCTGGAGTCCCTCGGGACTCCGTACTCTTGGAAACACCATATATTTT; CDR3: CAWSPSGLRTLGNTIYF; D: -; J: TRBJ1-3; V: TRBV30; size: -
DNA: TGTGCCAGCAGTTATAGCGGGGGGGCAACAGATACGCAGTATTTT; CDR3: CASSYSGGATDTQYF; D: TRBD2; J: TRBJ2-3; V: TRBV2; size: -
DNA: TGTGCCACCAGCAGAGATCTCTTCTCACTAGCGGGGGGGTTCCGGTTGTTCTTC; CDR3: CATSRDLFSLAGGFRLFF; D: TRBD2; J: TRBJ2-1; V: TRBV15; size: -
DNA: TGTGCCTGGAGTGTCGCTGGGCACACTGAAGCTTTCTTT; CDR3: CAWSVAGHTEAFF; D: -; J: TRBJ1-1; V: TRBV30; size: -
DNA: TGTGCCATCGGCCGGGACAGGGAAGGTGGCGAGCAGTACTTC; CDR3: CAIGRDREGGEQYF; D: TRBD1; J: TRBJ2-7; V: TRBV10-3; size: -
DNA: TGTGCCAGCAGTCCTGTTCAGGGTCAGCCCCAGCATTTT; CDR3: CASSPVQGQPQHF; D: -; J: TRBJ1-5; V: TRBV27; size: -
DNA: TGTGCCAGCAGGGATACAGGGGATTCTAACTATGGCTACACCTTC; CDR3: CASRDTGDSNYGYTF; D: TRBD1; J: TRBJ1-2; V: TRBV2; size: -
DNA: TGTGCCTGGAGCGAGGACAGCTATAGCAATCAGCCCCAGCATTTT; CDR3: CAWSEDSYSNQPQHF; D: -; J: TRBJ1-5; V: TRBV30; size: -
DNA: TGTGCCAGCAGTCGCGAGGCACGGGGGACACTGTTTTTT; CDR3: CASSREARGTLFF; D: -; J: TRBJ1-4; V: TRBV2; size: -
DNA: TGTGCCAGCAGCTTGGGACTAGCGAAGGATACGCAGTATTTT; CDR3: CASSLGLAKDTQYF; D: TRBD2; J: TRBJ2-3; V: TRBV7-9; size: -
DNA: TGTGCCTGGAGTCGGGACATCTACGAGCAGTACTTC; CDR3: CAWSRDIYEQYF; D: -; J: TRBJ2-7; V: TRBV30; size: -
DNA: TGTGCCTGGAGTTCCCCCCCTTCGAACACGGATACGCAGTATTTT; CDR3: CAWSSPPSNTDTQYF; D: -; J: TRBJ2-3; V: TRBV30; size: -
DNA: TGTGCCAGCAGCTTAACGACTCTCTACTCTGGAAACACCATATATTTT; CDR3: CASSLTTLYSGNTIYF; D: -; J: TRBJ1-3; V: TRBV7-9; size: once
DNA: TGTGCCAGCAGCTTTGGGGCCCAGGGTATACCCCTCCACTTT; CDR3: CASSFGAQGIPLHF; D: -; J: TRBJ1-6; V: TRBV5-6; size: -
DNA: TGTGCCACCAGCAGAGGAGCGGGAAACTATGGCTACACCTTC; CDR3: CATSRGAGNYGYTF; D: -; J: TRBJ1-2; V: TRBV15; size: -
DNA: TGTGCCAGCAGTGGTCGGACGAGGCAGGGTGTTGGGCCCCAGCATTTT; CDR3: CASSGRTRQGVGPQHF; D: -; J: TRBJ1-5; V: TRBV6-1; size: -
DNA: TGTGCCAGTAGTATAGCAGGACAGGGGGAGTACGAGCAGTACTTC; CDR3: CASSIAGQGEYEQYF; D: TRBD1; J: TRBJ2-7; V: TRBV19; size: -
DNA: TGTGCCAGCAGGGACAGGGGGAAAAGTTACGAGCAGTACTTC; CDR3: CASRDRGKSYEQYF; D: TRBD1; J: TRBJ2-7; V: TRBV28; size: -
DNA: TGTGCTAGTGGTTTGGCGACAGGGAACTCCGGTAACTATGGCTACACCTTC; CDR3: CASGLATGNSGNYGYTF; D: TRBD1; J: TRBJ1-2; V: TRBV12-5; size: -